This TCR beta chain was profiled in a study of blood T cell repertoires in COVID-19. The repertoire was sequenced with immunoSEQ multiplex PCR; TCRdb's copy has only in-frame clones and lacks some. The sample yields some 400,000 clones, around 87% seen once. Sequencing input: PBMCs or T cells enriched from blood (not recorded which). The TCR sequence derives from a man aged 30 to 39 who had recovered from COVID-19.

DNA for the CDR3: TGTGCCAGCAGTCAAACATACAACACTGAAGCTTTCTTT. Translated, it gives CASSQTYNTEAFF. V is TRBV6-5 and J is TRBJ1-1; D gene unclear. Germline V lookup: CDR1 MNHEY, CDR2 SVGAGI. The V end was cut by 5 bases, the J end by 2 bases, with 9 bases between. This CDR3 region has 13 residues.